This T cell receptor (beta chain) is from a study of brain metastases from non-small cell lung cancer. Study-level points and caveats: Compared with their matched primary tumors, 60% to 65% of brain metastases showed expanded T-cell clones.

TCRdb's table, derived via immunoSEQ multiplex PCR, lists solely in-frame clones and lacks some. This table has a few thousand clones, about four fifths appearing once. Worth noting for this clone: Its antigen is undetermined.

This receptor was identified in a donor at least 40 years old with non-small cell lung cancer. Sample: primary lung tumor tissue.

The CDR3 DNA reads as TGCGCCAGCAGCCACCTCAACCCGGGAGAATCCTACAATGAGCAGTTCTTC. Amino acid sequence: CASSHLNPGESYNEQFF. The chain is built from TRBV4-1 and TRBJ2-1; a weak D match, TRBD2 (6 bases). The CDR3 contains 17 residues. Trimming removed 3 bases at V and 1 base at J, with 16 bases between. Germline assignment: CDR1 MGHRA and CDR2 YSYEKL.